This paragraph reports one T cell receptor (beta chain). The antigen remains unidentified. Germline CDR1 is MNHEY and CDR2 is SVGEGT. This CDR3 is 13 amino acids long. The V gene lost 5 bases and the J gene lost 7 bases, with 9 bases spanning the gap. TCRdb analysed the 5' RACE reads with MiXCR anew, one entry per CDR3 protein. The table records roughly 770,000 distinct CDR3 sequences, roughly 18% of them present only once. This sample is drawn from a study of identical twins. Study results and caveats: Analyses based on zero insertions could be partly confounded by invariant MAIT and iNKT cells. With monozygotic twins, out-of-frame TCR alpha sharing exceeded what models estimated.

The same specimen was also included in a second study, on T cells expressing NK-cell markers. From that report: Several experiments employed an anti-gamma-delta TCR antibody to confine sorting to alpha-beta TCR T cells. Among CD8+ T cells from over 5 donors, dominant NKG2C+ clonotypes accounted for roughly 1.0-7.0%.

The receptor was derived from a young woman in good health. The chain uses TRBV6-2 or TRBV6-3 and TRBJ1-6, with D tentatively TRBD1 (5 bases). Sequencing was carried out using PBMCs. CDR3 in DNA: TGTGCCAGCAGTCCCAGGGAGAATTCACCCCTCCACTTT. It specifies CASSPRENSPLHF.